Below, 15 T cell receptor beta chains from the same sample are listed, as sequenced in a study of blood T cell repertoires in COVID-19. TCRdb's copy holds only in-frame clones and misses some; the assay was immunoSEQ multiplex PCR. The sample contains 60,000 to 90,000 clones, over 65% of which appear only once. The sequenced sample consisted of peripheral blood. All receptors derive from a human donor with acute or convalescent COVID-19. The donor label of this sample is uncertain.

The genes are TRBV9 and TRBJ2-1, with D possibly matching TRBD1 (6 bases). Germline CDR1 and CDR2: SGDLS and YYNGEE. Between the trimmed V and J ends, which lost 0 bases and 0 bases, there was a span of 7 bases. The CDR3 has 15 amino acids. CDR3 sequence: CASSVEDSSYNEQFF. In DNA, the CDR3 is TGTGCCAGCAGCGTAGAGGACAGCTCCTACAATGAGCAGTTCTTC.

The gene calls are TRBV6-5 and TRBJ1-1; TRBD1 is a possible D gene (5 bases). The CDR3 has 16 amino acids. Trimming removed 0 bases at V and 3 bases at J, with 14 bases between. In germline, CDR1 is MNHEY, CDR2 SVGAGI. DNA for the CDR3: TGTGCCAGCAGTTACTCGCGGGGAGGGACGCACACTGAAGCTTTCTTT. Amino acids: CASSYSRGGTHTEAFF.

The rearrangement uses TRBV5-1 and TRBJ1-1; D not resolved. The V and J ends lost 4 bases and 3 bases respectively, with 13 bases between them. This CDR3 comprises 14 residues. Germline loops: CDR1 SGHRS, CDR2 YFSETQ. Here the CDR3 DNA reads TGCGCCAGCAGCCTCAGTGCGGGGTACACTGAAGCTTTCTTT. Amino acids: CASSLSAGYTEAFF. Variable domain in full (rest from reference TRBV5-1 and TRBJ1-1): KAGVTQTPRYLIKTRGQQVTLSCSPISGHRSVSWYQQTPGQGLQFLFEYFSETQRNKGNFPGRFSGRQFSNSRSEMNVSTLELGDSALYLCASSLSAGYTEAFFGQGTRLTVV.

The chain recombines TRBV6-6 with TRBJ1-4; no firm D call. The CDR3 covers 14 residues. Germline V gene data show CDR1 as MNHNY and CDR2 as SVGAGI (reference sequence). Trimming left V 2 bases short and J 8 bases short, with 12 bases between. The CDR3 sequence: CASSYDALGEKLFF. In nucleotides, the CDR3 is TGTGCCAGCAGTTACGACGCTCTCGGGGAAAAACTGTTTTTT.

The rearrangement joins TRBV2 to TRBJ2-1, with TRBD2 identical over 10 bases. The CDR3 is 16 residues long. Losses at the gene ends were 2 bases for V and 4 bases for J; bases not matched to a gene: 5. Germline CDR1 and CDR2: SNHLY and FYNNEI. The CDR3: CASSEFTSGNYNEQFF. CDR3 bases: TGTGCCAGCAGTGAATTCACTAGCGGGAATTACAATGAGCAGTTCTTC.

The rearrangement links TRBV4-3 to TRBJ1-2; D may be TRBD1 (5 bases). The CDR3 runs 15 residues. Trimming cost V 0 bases and J 4 bases, with 12 bases left between them. Germline CDR1 and CDR2: LGHNA and YSLEER. In DNA, the CDR3 is TGCGCCAGCAGCCAAGATCGGCAGGGTTCCTATGGCTACACCTTC. Translated, it gives CASSQDRQGSYGYTF.

A few counts support this clone. The chain has TRBV25-1 and TRBJ1-2, with 8 positions matching TRBD1. The CDR3 extends over 12 amino acids. Per the germline V gene, CDR1 is MGHDK and CDR2 is SYGVNS. Unmatched junction bases numbered 6, after V lost 6 bases and J lost 9 bases. This CDR3 reads CASSSGTGRYTF. The CDR3 DNA follows: TGTGCCAGCAGCTCCGGGACAGGACGCTACACCTTC.

This chain links TRBV6-2 or TRBV6-3 with TRBJ1-6, with a tentative D call TRBD1 (6 bases). Looked up from germline, CDR1 is MNHEY and CDR2 is SVGEGT. The CDR3 covers 14 residues. Trimming took off 6 bases at V and 5 bases at J, with 11 bases between the two ends. The CDR3 DNA is TGTGCCAGCAGCAGGACAGCAGATAATTCACCCCTCCACTTT. Its translation: CASSRTADNSPLHF.

The CDR3, as DNA: TGTGCCAGCAGGCCCCGAGGGGAGCGGGAAAGCTCTGGGGCCAACGTCCTGACTTTC. Its translation: CASRPRGERESSGANVLTF. The V and J genes are TRBV27 and TRBJ2-6; 7 nucleotides agree with TRBD2. The CDR3 sequence is 19 residues long. Trimming took 6 bases from V and 0 from J; bases not matched to a gene: 14. Germline values: CDR1 MNHEY, CDR2 SMNVEV (reference sequence).

This clone was seen only once. V is TRBV5-6 and J is TRBJ2-7; 9 bases match TRBD2. CDR1 SGHDT and CDR2 YYEEEE come from the germline V gene. With V trimmed by 4 bases and J by 7 bases, 15 bases remained unmatched. The CDR3 totals 16 residues. In DNA, the CDR3 is TGTGCCAGCAGCCAGGGGCCGGGACTAGCAGGCGGGGAGCAGTACTTC. This codes for CASSQGPGLAGGEQYF.

J is TRBJ2-3 and V is TRBV11-2, with 7 bases lining up with TRBD2. Trimming at V came to 5 bases and at J to 5 bases, leaving 10 bases not matched to a gene. The germline V gene encodes CDR1 SGHAT and CDR2 FQNNGV. This CDR3 contains 15 residues. The CDR3 region is CASSPVGREIDTQYF. DNA of the CDR3: TGTGCCAGCAGCCCGGTGGGGCGGGAGATAGATACGCAGTATTTT.

The chain couples TRBV19 to TRBJ1-6, with D maybe TRBD1 (5 bases). Trimming stripped 3 bases from V and 10 bases from J, with 10 bases between. There are 13 residues in the CDR3. The germline V gene has CDR1 LNHDA and CDR2 SQIVND (reference sequence). The CDR3 bases are TGTGCCAGTAGTATCGGGGGGAACTCACCCCTCCACTTT. As protein: CASSIGGNSPLHF.

The chain links TRBV5-5 to TRBJ1-5; 8 bases line up with TRBD1. CDR1 SGHKS and CDR2 YYEKEE come from the germline V gene (reference sequence). With 4 bases clipped from V and 8 bases from J, the junction kept 11 bases outside the gene matches. This CDR3 has 15 amino acids. The CDR3 DNA reads TGTGCCAGCAGCCTTCAGTGGACAGGGCGTGAGCCCCAGCATTTT. Its translation is CASSLQWTGREPQHF.

V and J are TRBV9 and TRBJ2-7; 10 bases agree with TRBD1. The CDR3 is made up of 14 amino acids. Germline V lookup: CDR1 SGDLS, CDR2 YYNGEE. With V trimmed by 5 bases and J by 1 base, 3 bases remained unmatched. CDR3 bases: TGTGCCAGCAGGGACAGGGGGGCTTCCTACGAGCAGTACTTC. It yields the protein CASRDRGASYEQYF.

In this sample, this clone turned up a few times. The chain combines TRBV10-3 with TRBJ2-3; TRBD2 matches at 7 bases. Unmatched junction bases numbered 14, after V lost 11 bases and J lost 3 bases. Germline V gene lookup returns CDR1 ENHRY and CDR2 SYGVKD. The CDR3 length is 15 residues. The CDR3 sequence: CAVGPGTIMTDTQYF. CDR3 bases: TGTGCCGTCGGCCCCGGGACTATCATGACAGATACGCAGTATTTT.